What follows describes a single T cell receptor (beta chain). Antigen: not known. Profiling relied on immunoSEQ multiplex PCR, and the TCRdb table lists in-frame clones only, not all of them. The sample carries 250,000 to 300,000 clones, about 94% recorded once. The data derive from a study of T cell responses to AZD1222 COVID-19 vaccine. The study's findings and limits: Baseline serostatus was positive in only a handful of AZD1222 recipients.

The TCR originated in an adult who received the AZD1222 COVID-19 vaccine. The specimen comprised peripheral blood, sampled 28 days after the second AZD1222 dose.

The CDR3 protein is CASRQSGYTF. In DNA form, the CDR3 reads TGTGCCAGCAGGCAGTCTGGCTACACCTTC. V usage is TRBV2 and J usage is TRBJ1-2; D is undetermined. There are 10 residues in the CDR3. Trimming took 6 bases from V and 7 from J, leaving 6 bases between them. Germline values: CDR1 SNHLY, CDR2 FYNNEI.